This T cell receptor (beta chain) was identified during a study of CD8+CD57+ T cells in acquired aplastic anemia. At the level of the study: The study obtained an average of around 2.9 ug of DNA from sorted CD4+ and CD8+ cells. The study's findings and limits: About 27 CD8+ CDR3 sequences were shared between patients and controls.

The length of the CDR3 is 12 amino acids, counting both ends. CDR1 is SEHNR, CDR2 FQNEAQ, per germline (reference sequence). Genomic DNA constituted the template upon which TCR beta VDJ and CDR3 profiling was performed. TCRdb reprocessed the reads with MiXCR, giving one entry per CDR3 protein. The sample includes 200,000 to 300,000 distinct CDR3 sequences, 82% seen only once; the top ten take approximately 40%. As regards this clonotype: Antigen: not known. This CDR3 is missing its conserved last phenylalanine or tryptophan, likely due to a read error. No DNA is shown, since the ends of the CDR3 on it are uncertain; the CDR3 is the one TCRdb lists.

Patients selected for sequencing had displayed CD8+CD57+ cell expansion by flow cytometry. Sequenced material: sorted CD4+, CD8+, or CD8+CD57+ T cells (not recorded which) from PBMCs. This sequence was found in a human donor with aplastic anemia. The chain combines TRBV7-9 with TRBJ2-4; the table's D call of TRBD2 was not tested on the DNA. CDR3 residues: CAYEVAAYHQTL.